The TCR beta chain described here comes from a study of blood T cell repertoires in COVID-19. Study in general: The United States, Italy and Spain provided the acute and convalescent COVID-19 samples.

Trimming cost V 0 bases and J 3 bases; bases outside gene matches: 3. Germline V gives CDR1 SGDLS, CDR2 YYNGEE. The CDR3 is 15 amino acids. Authors' methods: Estimated nucleated cell counts came from reference gene primer amplification. The repertoire was sequenced with immunoSEQ multiplex PCR; TCRdb's copy has only in-frame clones and lacks some. V, J and clone size derive from that table, while D and trimming were established from the DNA sequence. In the table there are 130,000 to 150,000 clones, about 90% of which are singletons. The chain couples TRBV9 to TRBJ1-5, with 7 bases identical to TRBD1. The TCR sequence derives from a man between 45 and 60 years old with active or convalescent COVID-19. The sample comprised peripheral blood. CDR3 sequence reads: CASSVGGQTNQPQHF. The CDR3 DNA reads as TGTGCCAGCAGCGTAGGGGGACAGACCAATCAGCCCCAGCATTTT.